This is a list of T cell receptor beta chains from one sample in a study of T cell changes during pregnancy in multiple sclerosis. The assay was immunoSEQ multiplex PCR, and TCRdb's table has in-frame clones only and misses some. The sample includes approximately 28,000 clones, 70% to 90% seen only once; the top ten take approximately 6.5%. The sequenced sample was CD8+ T cells from peripheral blood mononuclear cells, obtained in the second trimester of pregnancy. The receptors were gathered from a female donor with multiple sclerosis, enrolled in a pregnancy study. The CDR3 runs from the conserved cysteine through the conserved F or W. Each record gives: D gene, clone size, V gene, J gene, CDR3 protein, CDR3 DNA. D genes are given only for firm matches. Where a row states a size, it is once, few, many or the class of an expanded clone; other rows omit it.

.	.	TRBV21-1	TRBJ1-3	CASSKNQTSAGNTIYF	TGTGCCAGCAGCAAAAACCAGACATCTGCCGGAAACACCATATATTTT
TRBD1	.	TRBV4-3	TRBJ1-3	CASSQMTGPRSGNTIYF	TGCGCCAGCAGCCAAATGACAGGGCCGCGCTCTGGAAACACCATATATTTT
.	.	TRBV6-5	TRBJ1-5	CASSYNRQNQPQHF	TGTGCCAGCAGTTACAACAGACAGAATCAGCCCCAGCATTTT
TRBD1	.	TRBV7-9	TRBJ2-3	CASSSQGARDTQYF	TGTGCCAGCAGCTCCCAGGGGGCGAGGGATACGCAGTATTTT
TRBD2	.	TRBV10-3	TRBJ2-3	CAISEGLAGEIVRDTQYF	TGTGCCATCAGTGAGGGACTAGCGGGAGAGATCGTCCGAGATACGCAGTATTTT
TRBD2	.	TRBV2	TRBJ2-2	CASSGLAGNTGELFF	TGTGCCAGCAGTGGACTAGCGGGGAACACCGGGGAGCTGTTTTTT
TRBD2	.	TRBV7-9	TRBJ2-3	CASSLDGGGTDTQYF	TGTGCCAGCAGCTTAGATGGGGGGGGCACAGATACGCAGTATTTT
.	.	TRBV7-9	TRBJ2-1	CASSDSSLNEQFF	TGTGCCAGCAGCGACAGTAGCCTCAATGAGCAGTTCTTC
.	.	TRBV11-2	TRBJ1-1	CASSLVSNTEAFF	TGTGCCAGCAGCTTAGTGTCAAACACTGAAGCTTTCTTT
TRBD1	.	TRBV27	TRBJ1-1	CASSLDRGGNTEAFF	TGTGCCAGCAGTTTGGACAGGGGAGGGAACACTGAAGCTTTCTTT
.	.	TRBV28	TRBJ2-1	CASSSTSNDNEQFF	TGTGCCAGCAGCTCCACTAGCAACGACAATGAGCAGTTCTTC
TRBD1	.	TRBV9	TRBJ1-4	CASSLDRGSHEKLFF	TGTGCCAGCAGCTTGGACAGGGGGAGCCACGAAAAACTGTTTTTT
.	.	TRBV21-1	TRBJ2-5	CASSKLQRLAGVLQETQYF	TGTGCCAGCAGCAAACTCCAAAGGCTAGCGGGAGTATTACAAGAGACCCAGTACTTC
.	.	TRBV27	TRBJ1-1	CASSSGIRSTEAFF	TGTGCCAGCAGTTCAGGGATTAGGAGCACTGAAGCTTTCTTT
.	once	TRBV13	TRBJ2-1	CASSFPLEPHSSYNEQFF	TGTGCCAGCAGCTTCCCACTAGAGCCGCATAGCTCCTACAATGAGCAGTTCTTC
.	.	TRBV5-4	TRBJ2-3	CASSSSLDTDTQYF	TGTGCCAGCAGCTCTAGCCTCGACACAGATACGCAGTATTTT
.	.	TRBV7-6	TRBJ2-1	CASSLVRGEQFF	TGTGCCAGCAGCTTAGTACGGGGGGAGCAGTTCTTC
.	.	TRBV4-3	TRBJ2-7	CASSQDRESAYEQYF	TGCGCCAGCAGCCAAGATAGAGAGTCCGCCTACGAGCAGTACTTC
TRBD2	.	TRBV4-3	TRBJ2-1	CASSQDIGLAGVYEQFF	TGCGCCAGCAGCCAAGATATAGGGCTAGCGGGAGTTTATGAGCAGTTCTTC
TRBD1	.	TRBV29-1	TRBJ2-7	CSVLEDRERYEQYF	TGCAGCGTCCTCGAGGACAGGGAAAGGTACGAGCAGTACTTC
.	.	TRBV2	TRBJ1-2	CASSEGGPLYGYTF	TGTGCCAGCAGTGAAGGCGGGCCTCTCTATGGCTACACCTTC
.	.	TRBV14	TRBJ2-1	CASSLEIGSYNEQFF	TGTGCCAGCAGCTTAGAAATCGGGAGCTACAATGAGCAGTTCTTC
.	.	TRBV25-1	TRBJ1-1	CASSEYQGREAFF	TGTGCCAGCAGTGAATATCAGGGCAGGGAAGCTTTCTTT
.	.	TRBV25-1	TRBJ1-2	CASSEFRGASGYTF	TGTGCCAGCAGTGAGTTCCGGGGAGCAAGCGGCTACACCTTC
.	.	TRBV5-4	TRBJ2-7	CASSLGASEQYF	TGTGCCAGCAGCTTGGGGGCCTCCGAGCAGTACTTC
TRBD2	.	TRBV29-1	TRBJ2-1	CSVLTSGYNEQFF	TGCAGCGTTTTGACTAGCGGCTACAATGAGCAGTTCTTC
TRBD1	.	TRBV28	TRBJ2-7	CASSTQGAQRYEQYF	TGTGCCAGCAGTACCCAGGGGGCGCAGCGATACGAGCAGTACTTC
TRBD1	.	TRBV29-1	TRBJ1-2	CSVGHTGAGYTF	TGCAGCGTTGGCCATACAGGGGCTGGCTACACCTTC
.	.	TRBV9	TRBJ1-1	CASSVGTGGNTEAFF	TGTGCCAGCAGCGTTGGGACTGGGGGAAACACTGAAGCTTTCTTT
.	.	TRBV7-9	TRBJ2-1	CASSPFKQGTNNEQFF	TGTGCCAGCAGCCCCTTCAAGCAGGGGACAAACAATGAGCAGTTCTTC
TRBD2	.	TRBV27	TRBJ2-1	CASSLTGLATDNEQFF	TGTGCCAGCAGTTTAACTGGACTAGCTACTGACAATGAGCAGTTCTTC
TRBD1	.	TRBV6-1	TRBJ1-2	CASADRDGNGYTF	TGTGCCAGCGCGGACAGGGACGGTAATGGCTACACCTTC
TRBD1	.	TRBV29-1	TRBJ2-7	CSVDGVTGVPYEQYF	TGCAGCGTTGATGGGGTGACAGGGGTTCCCTACGAGCAGTACTTC
.	.	TRBV5-1	TRBJ2-1	CASSWLGEGALEQFF	TGCGCCAGCAGCTGGTTGGGAGAGGGAGCTCTTGAGCAGTTCTTC
.	once	TRBV2	TRBJ1-5	CASSATLWPRVGQPQHF	TGTGCCAGCAGTGCAACTCTGTGGCCCCGGGTGGGTCAGCCCCAGCATTTT
TRBD1	.	TRBV5-4	TRBJ2-7	CASSSGTGSSYEQYF	TGTGCCAGCAGCTCAGGGACAGGGAGCTCCTACGAGCAGTACTTC
.	.	TRBV2	TRBJ2-7	CASNGGNAYEQYF	TGTGCCAGCAACGGCGGGAACGCCTACGAGCAGTACTTC
TRBD2	.	TRBV29-1	TRBJ2-7	CSAIQGLAGKSSYEQYF	TGCAGCGCGATACAGGGACTAGCGGGGAAGAGCTCCTACGAGCAGTACTTC
TRBD2	.	TRBV7-6	TRBJ2-5	CASSLAELAGGETQYF	TGTGCCAGCAGCTTAGCGGAACTAGCGGGAGGGGAGACCCAGTACTTC
.	.	TRBV4-2	TRBJ2-1	CASSQDAINEQFF	TGTGCCAGCAGCCAAGATGCGATCAATGAGCAGTTCTTC
TRBD1	.	TRBV7-9	TRBJ2-7	CASSLAIQGSEQYF	TGTGCCAGCAGCTTAGCGATACAGGGGTCCGAGCAGTACTTC
TRBD2	.	TRBV4-3	TRBJ2-1	CASSQDLRTSGRNEQFF	TGCGCCAGCAGCCAAGATCTAAGGACTAGCGGGCGCAATGAGCAGTTCTTC
TRBD2	.	TRBV19	TRBJ2-3	CASSDRAGENTQYF	TGTGCCAGTAGCGACCGGGCGGGGGAAAATACGCAGTATTTT
.	.	TRBV9	TRBJ2-6	CASSVEKGKGSGANVLTF	TGTGCCAGCAGCGTAGAAAAGGGGAAAGGCTCTGGGGCCAACGTCCTGACTTTC
TRBD1	.	TRBV6-4	TRBJ1-2	CASSPGGYGYTF	TGTGCCAGCAGCCCAGGGGGCTATGGCTACACCTTC
.	.	TRBV19	TRBJ1-2	CASLPGLAHGYTF	TGTGCCAGTCTCCCAGGGCTGGCACATGGCTACACCTTC
TRBD1	.	TRBV28	TRBJ2-7	CASSSQGYSYEQYF	TGTGCCAGCAGTTCACAGGGGTATTCCTACGAGCAGTACTTC
.	.	TRBV4-2	TRBJ1-3	CASSQEPSSGNTIYF	TGTGCCAGCAGCCAAGAGCCCAGCTCTGGAAACACCATATATTTT
TRBD1	.	TRBV5-1	TRBJ2-7	CASSLAGTGVNEQYF	TGCGCCAGCAGCTTGGCCGGGACAGGGGTTAACGAGCAGTACTTC
TRBD2	.	TRBV4-2	TRBJ2-7	CASSQGARGAYEQYF	TGTGCCAGCAGCCAGGGGGCGCGGGGGGCCTACGAGCAGTACTTC
.	.	TRBV10-3	TRBJ2-5	CATNRAGETQYF	TGTGCCACCAACAGGGCGGGAGAGACCCAGTACTTC
.	once	TRBV7-2	TRBJ2-7	CASSFWGRSTDEQYF	TGTGCCAGCAGCTTTTGGGGGAGGTCCACGGACGAGCAGTACTTC
.	.	TRBV28	TRBJ1-1	CASRVRTAMNTEAFF	TGTGCCAGCAGGGTAAGGACAGCCATGAACACTGAAGCTTTCTTT
TRBD2	.	TRBV27	TRBJ2-3	CASSSHRKLARVRDTQYF	TGTGCCAGCAGCTCTCACCGAAAACTAGCGAGGGTTAGGGATACGCAGTATTTT
TRBD2	.	TRBV7-9	TRBJ2-1	CASSPRASGEVNEQFF	TGTGCCAGCAGCCCTCGGGCTAGCGGGGAAGTCAATGAGCAGTTCTTC
TRBD1	few	TRBV19	TRBJ1-2	CASSRPGTGEASYTF	TGTGCCAGTAGCAGGCCAGGGACAGGGGAAGCAAGCTACACCTTC
TRBD1	.	TRBV7-9	TRBJ2-7	CASSLGLGARGREQYF	TGTGCCAGCAGCTTGGGCCTTGGGGCCAGGGGGCGCGAGCAGTACTTC
TRBD1	.	TRBV2	TRBJ1-3	CASSEAGTGGLRGNTIYF	TGTGCCAGCAGTGAAGCCGGGACAGGGGGCTTGCGTGGAAACACCATATATTTT
.	.	TRBV11-2	TRBJ1-4	CASSLGQHLSNEKLFF	TGTGCCAGCAGCTTGGGGCAGCATCTATCTAATGAAAAACTGTTTTTT